The T cell receptor (beta chain) under discussion was sequenced for a study of glioma-infiltrating T cells after dendritic cell vaccination (dated by TCRdb to 2016 to 2018). With respect to the entire study: The cohort comprised about 15 glioblastoma patients from Phase I and II dendritic cell vaccination trials, 9 newly diagnosed and 6 with recurrent disease. Deep sequencing of TCR beta CDR3 regions was used to quantify tumor-infiltrating lymphocyte content and compare tumor and blood repertoires in dendritic cell-vaccinated glioblastoma patients. Each patient was given three intradermal dendritic cell vaccine injections, spaced two weeks apart, in the arm below the axilla. Patients received autologous tumor lysate-pulsed dendritic cell vaccination between 2003 and 2012. Survival after dendritic cell vaccination was correlated with TCR sequencing metrics such as TIL content and the overlap between tumor and blood repertoires. To make the vaccine, monocyte-derived dendritic cells were cultured for six to eight days with IL-4 and GM-CSF and then pulsed overnight with autologous tumor lysate. The full study reports these points: After dendritic cell vaccination, a higher estimated pretreatment TIL content predicted longer time to progression and longer overall survival. No direct relationship between TCR clonality and survival was found, suggesting that a diverse polyclonal response may matter. The cohort was small and heterogeneous, few patients had complete blood and tumor sets, and even fewer had initial-recurrent tumor pairs. The TCR overlap response model with three groups was called speculative and said to need prospective validation.

Trimming leaves V shorter by 0 bases and J shorter by 4 bases, with the junction holding 7 bases beyond the gene matches. The CDR3 starts with the cysteine, ends with the phenylalanine, and has 15 residues. Solely the CDR3 DNA is kept, with 45 bases framed from the first base. The germline V gene sets CDR1 to SGHRS and CDR2 to YFSETQ. TCRB CDR3 regions were amplified from approximately 2 ug genomic DNA, or all available DNA if less, using the immunoSEQ assay. Multiplex PCR used 60 forward primers for TCR V beta segments and 13 reverse primers for J beta segments. Synthetic control templates were spiked into each sample at limiting dilution to estimate reads per starting template. Reads of 87 bp were generated by sequencing on the Illumina HiSeq System. Processing in the source paper ran as follows. PCR and sequencing errors were removed by a nearest neighbor algorithm that merged closely related sequences. TCR overlap was defined as the percentage of unique tumor TCR beta sequences that were also present in the same patient's peripheral blood. TCRdb re-hosts the immuneACCESS table, in-frame sequences only. Its copies lack some clones; in the studies checked, an unresolved V gene accounts for under half of them, and the cause for the rest is not known. For V, J and clone size, that table is used; D and trimming come from the DNA. For this sample there are under 70,000 clones; approximately 78% appear just once. The ten largest clones represent less than 9.5% of the sample.

Patients were selected for having adequate residual fresh-frozen tumor tissue and more than two years of available survival data. Molecular status otherwise varied across the glioblastoma patients, but none of them carried an isocitrate dehydrogenase mutation. PBMC were collected before vaccination, two weeks after the third vaccination, and at tumor progression if progression occurred. The Qiagen DNeasy Blood extraction Kit was used for extraction of genomic DNA. This clone was seen just once. Its antigen has not been determined. Per-nucleotide qualities are absent, and no much larger clonotype sits a single base away.

The receptor was isolated from a human donor with glioblastoma. Specimen: blood, collected before dendritic cell vaccination. The sequence joins TRBV5-1 to TRBJ2-7; 7 nucleotides in the junction match TRBD1. The CDR3 protein is CASSLEGAAQYEQYF. The DNA reads TGCGCCAGCAGCTTGGAGGGGGCCGCCCAATACGAGCAGTACTTC. Beyond the CDR3, the reference TRBV5-1 and TRBJ2-7 genes provide the residues; the full variable domain reads: KAGVTQTPRYLIKTRGQQVTLSCSPISGHRSVSWYQQTPGQGLQFLFEYFSETQRNKGNFPGRFSGRQFSNSRSEMNVSTLELGDSALYLCASSLEGAAQYEQYFGPGTRLTVT.